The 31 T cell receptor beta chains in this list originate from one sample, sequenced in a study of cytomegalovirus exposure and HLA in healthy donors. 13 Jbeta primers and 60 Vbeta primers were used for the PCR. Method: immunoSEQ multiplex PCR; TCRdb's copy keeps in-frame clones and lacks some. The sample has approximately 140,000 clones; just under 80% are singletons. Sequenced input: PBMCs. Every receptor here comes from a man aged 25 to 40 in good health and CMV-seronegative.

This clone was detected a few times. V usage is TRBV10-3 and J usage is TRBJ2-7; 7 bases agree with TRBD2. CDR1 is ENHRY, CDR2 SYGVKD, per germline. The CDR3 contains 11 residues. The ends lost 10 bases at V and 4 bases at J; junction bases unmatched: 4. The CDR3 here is CATAGVYEQYF. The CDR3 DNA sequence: TGTGCCACGGCGGGGGTTTACGAGCAGTACTTC.

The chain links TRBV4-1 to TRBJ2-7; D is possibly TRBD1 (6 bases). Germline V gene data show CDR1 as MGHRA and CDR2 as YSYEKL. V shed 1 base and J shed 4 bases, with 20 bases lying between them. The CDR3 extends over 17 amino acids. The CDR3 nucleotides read TGCGCCAGCAGCCAAGCTGGAACAGGGACCTCCTTGTACGAGCAGTACTTC. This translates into CASSQAGTGTSLYEQYF.

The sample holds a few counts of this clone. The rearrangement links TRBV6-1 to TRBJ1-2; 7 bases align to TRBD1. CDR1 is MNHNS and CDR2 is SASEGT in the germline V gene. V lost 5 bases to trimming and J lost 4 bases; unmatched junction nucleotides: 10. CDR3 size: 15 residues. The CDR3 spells CASSTIEDRTYGYTF. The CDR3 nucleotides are TGTGCCAGCAGTACCATCGAGGACAGGACCTATGGCTACACCTTC.

CDR3 sequence (DNA): TGTGCCAGCAGACAGGACAGGACGGGTATGGTTGGGAGCAATCAGCCCCAGCATTTT. Residues: CASRQDRTGMVGSNQPQHF. The gene calls are TRBV2 and TRBJ1-5; 7 nucleotides match TRBD1. This CDR3 is 19 amino acids long. In germline, CDR1 is SNHLY, CDR2 FYNNEI. V was clipped by 6 bases and J by 1 base; unmatched bases: 18.

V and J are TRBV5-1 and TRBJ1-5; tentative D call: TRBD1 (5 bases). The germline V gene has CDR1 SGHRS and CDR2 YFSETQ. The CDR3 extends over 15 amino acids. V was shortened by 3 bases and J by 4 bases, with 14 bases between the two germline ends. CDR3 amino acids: CASSYSDSLNQPQHF. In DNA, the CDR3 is TGCGCCAGCAGCTACTCCGACAGCCTAAATCAGCCCCAGCATTTT.

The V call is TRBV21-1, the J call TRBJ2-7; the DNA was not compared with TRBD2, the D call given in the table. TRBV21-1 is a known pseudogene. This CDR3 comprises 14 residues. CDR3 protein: CASPTDGPSYEQYF. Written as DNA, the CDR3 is TGTGCCAGTCCGACTGATGGCCCTTCCTACGAGCAGTACTTC.

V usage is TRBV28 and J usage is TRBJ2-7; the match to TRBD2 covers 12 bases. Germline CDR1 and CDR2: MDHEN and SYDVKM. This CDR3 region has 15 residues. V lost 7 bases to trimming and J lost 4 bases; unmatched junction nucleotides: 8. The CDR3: CASTQTSGSSYEQYF. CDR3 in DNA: TGTGCCAGCACCCAGACTAGCGGGAGCTCATACGAGCAGTACTTC.

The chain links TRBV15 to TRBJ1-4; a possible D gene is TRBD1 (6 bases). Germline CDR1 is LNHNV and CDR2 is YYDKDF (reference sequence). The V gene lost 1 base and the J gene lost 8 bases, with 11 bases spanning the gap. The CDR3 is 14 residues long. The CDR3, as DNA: TGTGCCACCAGCAGAGGGACAGCCGCCGAAAAACTGTTTTTT. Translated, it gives CATSRGTAAEKLFF.

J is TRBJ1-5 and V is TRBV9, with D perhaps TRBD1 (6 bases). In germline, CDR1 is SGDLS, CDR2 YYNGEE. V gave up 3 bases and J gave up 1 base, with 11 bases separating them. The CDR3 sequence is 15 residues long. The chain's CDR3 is CASSEAGGSNQPQHF. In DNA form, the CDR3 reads TGTGCCAGCAGCGAGGCGGGGGGCAGCAATCAGCCCCAGCATTTT.

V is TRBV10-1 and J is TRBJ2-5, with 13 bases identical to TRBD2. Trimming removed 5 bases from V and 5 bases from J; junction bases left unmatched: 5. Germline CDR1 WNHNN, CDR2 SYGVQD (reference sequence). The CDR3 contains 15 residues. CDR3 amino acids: CASSLGLAGVETQYF. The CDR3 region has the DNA TGCGCCAGCAGTCTCGGACTAGCGGGGGTTGAGACCCAGTACTTC.

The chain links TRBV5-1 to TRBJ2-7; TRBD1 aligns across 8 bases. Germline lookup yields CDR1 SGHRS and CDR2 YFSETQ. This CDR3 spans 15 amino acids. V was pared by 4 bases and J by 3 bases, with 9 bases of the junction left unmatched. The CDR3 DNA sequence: TGCGCCAGCAGCCTAGGGGACAGGTCTGGCTACGAGCAGTACTTC. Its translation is CASSLGDRSGYEQYF.

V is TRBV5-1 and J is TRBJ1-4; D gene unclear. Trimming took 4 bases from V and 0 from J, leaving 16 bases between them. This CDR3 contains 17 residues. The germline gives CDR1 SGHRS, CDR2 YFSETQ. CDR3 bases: TGCGCCAGCAGCCTATCCCTACTCCGAACAACTAATGAAAAACTGTTTTTT. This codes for CASSLSLLRTTNEKLFF.

The CDR3 loop reads CASSPDRAPYEQYF. For the CDR3, the DNA is TGTGCCAGCAGCCCCGACAGGGCCCCCTACGAGCAGTACTTC. V gene TRBV7-2 combines with J gene TRBJ2-7; 7 nucleotides line up with TRBD1. Germline V gives CDR1 SGHTA, CDR2 FQGNSA. CDR3 length equals 14 residues. Trimming took 5 bases from V and 2 from J; bases not matched to a gene: 6.

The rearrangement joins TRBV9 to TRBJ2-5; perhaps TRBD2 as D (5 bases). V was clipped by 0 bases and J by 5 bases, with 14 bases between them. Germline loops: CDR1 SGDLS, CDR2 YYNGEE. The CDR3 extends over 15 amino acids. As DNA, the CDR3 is TGTGCCAGCAGCGTAGATCAGCGCCGAGGGGAGACCCAGTACTTC. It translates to CASSVDQRRGETQYF. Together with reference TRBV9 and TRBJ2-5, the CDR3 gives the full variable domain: DSGVTQTPKHLITATGQRVTLRCSPRSGDLSVYWYQQSLDQGLQFLIQYYNGEERAKGNILERFSAQQFPDLHSELNLSSLELGDSALYFCASSVDQRRGETQYFGPGTRLLVL.

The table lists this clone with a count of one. CDR3 nucleotides: TGCGCCAGCAGCTCAGGACTAGCGGGGGCCCTTGTTTCCTACAATGAGCAGTTCTTC. Its protein is CASSSGLAGALVSYNEQFF. The chain couples TRBV5-1 to TRBJ2-1; 13 bases fit TRBD2. The CDR3 length is 19 residues. Trimming took 3 bases from V and 1 from J; bases not matched to a gene: 10. Per germline, CDR1 SGHRS and CDR2 YFSETQ.

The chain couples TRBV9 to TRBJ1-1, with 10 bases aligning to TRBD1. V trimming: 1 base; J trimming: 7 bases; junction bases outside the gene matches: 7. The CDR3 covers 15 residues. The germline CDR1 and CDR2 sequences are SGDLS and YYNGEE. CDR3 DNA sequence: TGTGCCAGCAGCGTAACGGACAGGGGGACTGGTGAAGCTTTCTTT. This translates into CASSVTDRGTGEAFF.

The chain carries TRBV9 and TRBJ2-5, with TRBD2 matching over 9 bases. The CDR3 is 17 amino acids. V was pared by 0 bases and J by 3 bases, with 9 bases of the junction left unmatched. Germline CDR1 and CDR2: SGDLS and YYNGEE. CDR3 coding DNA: TGTGCCAGCAGCGTAGCTAGCGGGGCCACGTATGAAGAGACCCAGTACTTC. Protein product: CASSVASGATYEETQYF.

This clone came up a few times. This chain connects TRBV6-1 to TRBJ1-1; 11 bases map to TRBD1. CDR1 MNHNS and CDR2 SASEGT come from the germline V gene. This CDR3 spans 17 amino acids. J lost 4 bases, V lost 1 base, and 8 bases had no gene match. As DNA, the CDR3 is TGTGCCAGCAGTGAAGGGGGGACAGGGGGTAGTCTCACTGAAGCTTTCTTT. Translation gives CASSEGGTGGSLTEAFF.

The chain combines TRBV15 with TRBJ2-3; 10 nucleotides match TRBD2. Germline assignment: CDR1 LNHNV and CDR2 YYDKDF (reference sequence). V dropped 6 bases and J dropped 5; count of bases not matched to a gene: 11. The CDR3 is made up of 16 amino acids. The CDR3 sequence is CATSSRLAGGGDTQYF. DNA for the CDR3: TGTGCCACCAGTTCACGACTAGCGGGTGGTGGAGATACGCAGTATTTT.

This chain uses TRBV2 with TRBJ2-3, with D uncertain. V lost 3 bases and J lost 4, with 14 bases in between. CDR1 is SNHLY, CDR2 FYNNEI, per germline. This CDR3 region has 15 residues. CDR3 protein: CASSERQTVADTQYF. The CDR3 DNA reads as TGTGCCAGCAGTGAGCGGCAGACCGTGGCAGATACGCAGTATTTT.

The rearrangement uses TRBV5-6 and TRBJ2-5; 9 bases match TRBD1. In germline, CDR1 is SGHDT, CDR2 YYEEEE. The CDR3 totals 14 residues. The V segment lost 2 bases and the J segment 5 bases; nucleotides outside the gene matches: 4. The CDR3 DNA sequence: TGTGCCAGCAGCTTACAGGGGGCGGAGGAGACCCAGTACTTC. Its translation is CASSLQGAEETQYF.

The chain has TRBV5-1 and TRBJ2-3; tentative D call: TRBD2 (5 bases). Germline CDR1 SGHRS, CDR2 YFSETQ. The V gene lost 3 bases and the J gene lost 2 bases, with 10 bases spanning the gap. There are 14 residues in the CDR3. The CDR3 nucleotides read TGCGCCAGCAGCTCCTCAGCGGCCACAGATACGCAGTATTTT. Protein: CASSSSAATDTQYF.

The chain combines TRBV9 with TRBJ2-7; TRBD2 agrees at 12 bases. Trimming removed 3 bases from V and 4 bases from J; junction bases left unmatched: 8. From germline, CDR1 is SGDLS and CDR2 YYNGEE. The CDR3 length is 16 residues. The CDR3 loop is CASSAGTSGSAYEQYF. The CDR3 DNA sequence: TGTGCCAGCAGCGCCGGGACTAGCGGGTCTGCTTACGAGCAGTACTTC.

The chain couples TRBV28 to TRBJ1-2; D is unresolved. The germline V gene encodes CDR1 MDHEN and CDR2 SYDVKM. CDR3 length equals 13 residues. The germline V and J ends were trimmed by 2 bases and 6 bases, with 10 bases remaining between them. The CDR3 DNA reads TGTGCCAGCAGTTTAGCCGCAGGAAATGGCTACACCTTC. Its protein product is CASSLAAGNGYTF.

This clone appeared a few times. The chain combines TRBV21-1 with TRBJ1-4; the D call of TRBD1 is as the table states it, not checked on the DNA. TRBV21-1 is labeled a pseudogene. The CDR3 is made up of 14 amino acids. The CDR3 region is CASSSDRCNEKLFF. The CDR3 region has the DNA TGTGCCAGCAGCTCGGACAGGTGTAATGAAAAACTGTTTTTT.

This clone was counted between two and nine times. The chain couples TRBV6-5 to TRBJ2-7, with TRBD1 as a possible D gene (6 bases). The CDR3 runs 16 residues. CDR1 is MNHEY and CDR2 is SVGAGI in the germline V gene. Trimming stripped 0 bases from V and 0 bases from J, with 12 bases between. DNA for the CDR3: TGTGCCAGCAGTTACTCCACGACAGGAAGCTCCTACGAGCAGTACTTC. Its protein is CASSYSTTGSSYEQYF.

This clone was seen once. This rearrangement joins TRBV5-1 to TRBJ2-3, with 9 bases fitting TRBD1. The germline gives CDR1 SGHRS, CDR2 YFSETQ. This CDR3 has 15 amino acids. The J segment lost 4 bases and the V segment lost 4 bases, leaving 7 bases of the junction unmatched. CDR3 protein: CASSRPGQGSDTQYF. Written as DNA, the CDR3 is TGCGCCAGCAGCCGGCCGGGACAGGGTTCAGATACGCAGTATTTT.

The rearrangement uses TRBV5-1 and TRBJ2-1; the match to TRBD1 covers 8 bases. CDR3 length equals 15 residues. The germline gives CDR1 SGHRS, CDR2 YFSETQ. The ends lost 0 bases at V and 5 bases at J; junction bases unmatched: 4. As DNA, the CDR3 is TGCGCCAGCAGCTTGGTGGGACAGGTCCACAATGAGCAGTTCTTC. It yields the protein CASSLVGQVHNEQFF.

DNA for the CDR3: TGCAGCGTGGAAACAGGGGATGACTATGGCTACACCTTC. Its protein product is CSVETGDDYGYTF. The gene calls are TRBV29-1 and TRBJ1-2, with 7 bases matching TRBD1. Germline CDR1 is SQVTM and CDR2 is ANQGSEA. V lost 6 bases and J lost 3; bases outside the gene matches: 7. This CDR3 has 13 amino acids.

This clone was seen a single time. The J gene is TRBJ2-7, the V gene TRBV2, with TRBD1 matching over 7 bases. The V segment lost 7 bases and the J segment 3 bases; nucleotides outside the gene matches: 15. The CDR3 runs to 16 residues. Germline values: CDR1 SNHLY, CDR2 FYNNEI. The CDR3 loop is CASNIIPGQPDYEQYF. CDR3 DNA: TGTGCCAGCAATATTATCCCGGGACAGCCGGACTACGAGCAGTACTTC.

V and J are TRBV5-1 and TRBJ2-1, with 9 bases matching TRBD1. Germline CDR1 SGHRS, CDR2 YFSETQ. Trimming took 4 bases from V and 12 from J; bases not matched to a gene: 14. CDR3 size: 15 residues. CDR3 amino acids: CASSAGTGRRTGQFF. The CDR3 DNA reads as TGCGCCAGCAGCGCAGGGACAGGGAGAAGAACCGGGCAGTTCTTC.